What follows are 19 T cell receptor beta chains derived from one specimen sequenced in a study of cytomegalovirus exposure and HLA in healthy donors. The method was immunoSEQ multiplex PCR; TCRdb's version includes in-frame clones alone and lacks a portion of them. Of 200,000 to 300,000 clones listed, about 90% are singletons. The specimen was PBMCs. These receptors were obtained from a woman aged 25-40 years in good health and CMV-seronegative.

The chain has TRBV7-6 and TRBJ2-2, with D perhaps TRBD2 (7 bases). This CDR3 contains 18 residues. Deletions cut 6 bases from V and 6 bases from J, with 26 bases between. Looked up from germline, CDR1 is SGHVS and CDR2 is FNYEAQ. CDR3 region: CASSYVMGAGEQSGELFF. As DNA, the CDR3 is TGTGCCAGCAGTTACGTTATGGGGGCGGGAGAACAGTCCGGGGAGCTGTTTTTT.

The V and J genes are TRBV5-5 and TRBJ1-2, with a weak D call TRBD1 (5 bases). The CDR3 runs to 15 residues. Trimming pared 4 bases from V and 2 bases from J, leaving 15 bases between. Germline assignment: CDR1 SGHKS and CDR2 YYEKEE (reference sequence). CDR3 amino acids: CASSDTWAGNYGYTF. The CDR3 DNA is TGTGCCAGCAGCGACACGTGGGCAGGGAACTATGGCTACACCTTC.

The rearrangement uses TRBV7-8 and TRBJ1-1; maybe TRBD1 (6 bases). CDR3 length: 15 residues. Germline V gene lookup returns CDR1 SGHVS and CDR2 FQNEAQ. Trimming stripped 6 bases from V and 6 bases from J, with 20 bases between. CDR3 loop: CASSVTRGKFAEAFF. CDR3 DNA: TGTGCCAGCAGTGTTACTAGGGGGAAATTCGCTGAAGCTTTCTTT.

The chain carries TRBV5-6 and TRBJ2-5, with a possible D match to TRBD2 (6 bases). The V end was cut by 4 bases, the J end by 1 base, with 14 bases between. Germline values: CDR1 SGHDT, CDR2 YYEEEE. The length of the CDR3 is 15 residues. The CDR3 region has the DNA TGTGCCAGCAGCGGAGGGACGGAAACCCAAGAGACCCAGTACTTC. Protein product: CASSGGTETQETQYF.

V is TRBV19 and J is TRBJ2-7; TRBD1 is a possible D gene (5 bases). Germline assignment: CDR1 LNHDA and CDR2 SQIVND (reference sequence). V was clipped by 3 bases and J by 0 bases, with 9 bases between them. CDR3 length equals 14 residues. Here the CDR3 reads CASSISGNSYEQYF. The CDR3 DNA sequence: TGTGCCAGTAGTATTTCAGGGAACTCCTACGAGCAGTACTTC.

The V call is TRBV7-2, the J call TRBJ2-2; TRBD2 aligns across 10 bases. V gave up 5 bases and J gave up 5 bases; unmatched junction bases: 8. This CDR3 is built from 16 residues. From germline, CDR1 is SGHTA and CDR2 FQGNSA. The CDR3 loop is CASSAGASGRTGELFF. DNA for the CDR3: TGTGCCAGCAGCGCGGGCGCTAGCGGGAGAACCGGGGAGCTGTTTTTT.

The V call is TRBV9, the J call TRBJ2-7; 9 bases map to TRBD1. With 4 bases clipped from V and 2 bases from J, the junction kept 4 bases outside the gene matches. Germline CDR1 and CDR2: SGDLS and YYNGEE. CDR3 size: 14 residues. The CDR3 region has the DNA TGTGCCAGCAGCCCCGGGGACAGGGCCTACGAGCAGTACTTC. Translating it yields CASSPGDRAYEQYF. Filled out from reference TRBV9 and TRBJ2-7, the complete variable domain reads DSGVTQTPKHLITATGQRVTLRCSPRSGDLSVYWYQQSLDQGLQFLIQYYNGEERAKGNILERFSAQQFPDLHSELNLSSLELGDSALYFCASSPGDRAYEQYFGPGTRLTVT.

This chain joins TRBV11-3 and TRBJ2-7, with 8 nucleotides matching TRBD1. V shed 1 base, J shed 6 bases, and the junction held 8 bases outside the gene matches. The CDR3 sequence is 15 residues long. The germline CDR1 and CDR2 sequences are SGHNT and YENEEA. The CDR3 reads CASSLAGQGRIEQYF. In DNA, the CDR3 is TGTGCCAGCAGCTTAGCAGGACAGGGAAGGATCGAGCAGTACTTC.

The J gene is TRBJ2-7, the V gene TRBV10-1; 9 bases map to TRBD2. Looked up from germline, CDR1 is WNHNN and CDR2 is SYGVQD (reference sequence). J gave up 4 bases and V 0 bases, and 4 bases lay outside the gene matches. The CDR3 is 15 residues long. CDR3: CASSESAGGGYEQYF. CDR3 DNA sequence: TGCGCCAGCAGTGAGTCGGCGGGAGGGGGATACGAGCAGTACTTC.

The gene calls are TRBV7-7 and TRBJ2-2; no clear D. Germline V gives CDR1 SSHAT, CDR2 FNYEAQ (reference sequence). Trimming took 3 bases from V and 6 from J, leaving 5 bases between them. The CDR3 is 12 residues long. The CDR3 here is CASSFGSGELFF. The CDR3 DNA reads TGTGCCAGCAGCTTTGGGTCCGGGGAGCTGTTTTTT.

The chain carries TRBV27 and TRBJ2-3, with D possibly TRBD2 on 5 matching bases. Trimming took 6 bases from V and 4 from J, leaving 8 bases between them. The germline V gene encodes CDR1 MNHEY and CDR2 SMNVEV (reference sequence). The CDR3 has 12 residues. CDR3 in DNA: TGTGCCAGCAGCCCCGGGGCAGATACGCAGTATTTT. This translates into CASSPGADTQYF.

This rearrangement joins TRBV9 to TRBJ2-2, with no clear D. The CDR3 has 14 residues. V was shortened by 0 bases and J by 6 bases, with 9 bases between the two germline ends. In germline, CDR1 is SGDLS, CDR2 YYNGEE. Here the CDR3 reads CASSVEGLPGELFF. In nucleotides, the CDR3 is TGTGCCAGCAGCGTAGAAGGCTTGCCCGGGGAGCTGTTTTTT.

This clone was detected only a few times. V gene TRBV6-5 combines with J gene TRBJ2-1; D is uncertain. Trimming pared 6 bases from V and 10 bases from J, leaving 16 bases between. In germline, CDR1 is MNHEY, CDR2 SVGAGI. This CDR3 comprises 13 residues. CDR3 in amino acids: CASRPYLDGEQFF. DNA for the CDR3: TGTGCCAGCAGGCCTTATCTAGATGGCGAGCAGTTCTTC.

V and J are TRBV11-3 and TRBJ1-2, with 8 bases aligning to TRBD1. With V trimmed by 0 bases and J by 2 bases, 2 bases remained unmatched. CDR1 and CDR2 from the germline V gene are SGHNT and YENEEA. The CDR3 contains 15 residues. This CDR3 reads CASSLDPGGNYGYTF. The CDR3 DNA follows: TGTGCCAGCAGCTTAGATCCAGGGGGCAACTATGGCTACACCTTC.

The J gene is TRBJ2-5, the V gene TRBV25-1; D is ambiguous. Deletions cut 5 bases from V and 2 bases from J, with 3 bases between. The germline gives CDR1 MGHDK, CDR2 SYGVNS. The CDR3 covers 11 residues. The chain's CDR3 is CASSLQETQYF. DNA of the CDR3: TGTGCCAGCAGTCTGCAAGAGACCCAGTACTTC.

The chain has TRBV5-1 and TRBJ2-3, with D maybe TRBD1 (6 bases). The germline CDR1 and CDR2 sequences are SGHRS and YFSETQ. The V end was cut by 5 bases, the J end by 2 bases, with 9 bases between. The CDR3 has 13 amino acids. CDR3 sequence: CASSWDNTDTQYF. In DNA form, the CDR3 reads TGCGCCAGCAGTTGGGACAACACAGATACGCAGTATTTT.

The chain has TRBV5-6 and TRBJ2-2; no clear D gene. This CDR3 has 13 residues. Germline CDR1 is SGHDT and CDR2 is YYEEEE. V shed 5 bases and J shed 5 bases, with 10 bases lying between them. CDR3 DNA sequence: TGTGCCAGCAGTCGGGCCAGTACCGGGGAGCTGTTTTTT. Protein sequence: CASSRASTGELFF.

This CDR3 reads CASNLKKGDTEAFF. In DNA form, the CDR3 reads TGTGCCAGCAATCTAAAGAAAGGGGACACTGAAGCTTTCTTT. The chain combines TRBV6-1 with TRBJ1-1; D may be TRBD1 (5 bases). The CDR3 contains 14 residues. With 7 bases removed from V and 3 bases from J, the gap between germline ends came to 15 bases. Germline V lookup: CDR1 MNHNS, CDR2 SASEGT.

This rearrangement joins TRBV7-9 to TRBJ2-7, with 10 positions matching TRBD1. CDR1 is SEHNR, CDR2 FQNEAQ, per germline (reference sequence). The CDR3 length is 15 residues. V lost 10 bases to trimming and J lost 1 base; unmatched junction nucleotides: 10. In DNA form, the CDR3 reads TGTGCCACCCCCTCTCGGGACAGGGGTTCCTACGAGCAGTACTTC. Its protein product is CATPSRDRGSYEQYF.